Described below is a single TCR beta chain sequence and its context. The sample originates from a study of T cell responses to AZD1222 COVID-19 vaccine. Sequencing was performed with immunoSEQ multiplex PCR; in TCRdb, only in-frame clones are kept and a portion is missing. This sample has some 80,000 clones, with about 90% found just once. This CDR3 is 13 amino acids long. Germline loops: CDR1 SEHNR, CDR2 FQNEAQ (reference sequence). Trimming shortened V by 1 base and J by 4 bases, and 7 bases separated the two germline ends. The source is an adult in good health. Sequences were derived from peripheral blood, sampled on day 0 of AZD1222 vaccination. The chain carries TRBV7-9 and TRBJ1-1; D not resolved. In nucleotides, the CDR3 is TGTGCCAGCAGCTTAGGACAATTCACTGAAGCTTTCTTT. Amino acid sequence: CASSLGQFTEAFF.